What follows are 3 T cell receptor beta chains derived from one specimen sequenced in a study of T-cell reconstitution after alpha-beta-depleted transplantation in children. Library preparation (for TCRbeta) was performed with unique molecular identifiers. MiXCR was run by TCRdb on the PCR reads, yielding one entry per CDR3 protein. The sample consists of 200,000 to 250,000 distinct CDR3 sequences, approximately 11% of them appearing once. Material: PBMCs, obtained before TCRalphabeta/CD19-depleted stem cell transplant. The source of these receptors is a child younger than two with acute myeloid leukemia, due to receive a stem cell transplant.

This clonotype has at least ten counts. The rearrangement links TRBV2 to TRBJ2-1, with D perhaps matching TRBD1 or TRBD2 (5 bases each). V dropped 7 bases and J dropped 3 bases, with 16 bases sitting between them. The CDR3 loop spans 15 amino acids. Germline CDR1 reads SNHLY; CDR2 reads FYNNEI. The CDR3 is CASTEGQGGYNEQFF. For the CDR3, the DNA is TGTGCCAGCACCGAGGGGCAGGGTGGCTACAATGAGCAGTTCTTC. The whole variable domain, remainder taken from reference TRBV2 and TRBJ2-1, is EPEVTQTPSHQVTQMGQEVILRCVPISNHLYFYWYRQILGQKVEFLVSFYNNEISEKSEIFDDQFSVERPDGSNFTLKIRSTKLEDSAMYFCASTEGQGGYNEQFFGPGTRLTVL.

This clonotype was observed many times. The rearrangement uses TRBV5-1 and TRBJ2-2, with D unresolved. Looked up from germline, CDR1 is SGHRS and CDR2 is YFSETQ. Between the trimmed V and J ends, which lost 5 bases and 4 bases, there was a span of 9 bases. The CDR3 consists of 13 residues. The CDR3 region has the DNA TGCGCCAGCAGGGCCCCGGGCACCGGGGAGCTGTTTTTT. It yields the protein CASRAPGTGELFF.

This clonotype was found many times. This chain links TRBV5-1 with TRBJ1-1, with no clear D. CDR3 size: 13 residues. Germline CDR1 SGHRS, CDR2 YFSETQ. V was cut by 7 bases and J by 2 bases, with 12 bases left in between. The CDR3 loop is CASAIPGNTEAFF. CDR3 nucleotides: TGCGCCAGCGCGATCCCAGGCAACACTGAAGCTTTCTTT.